The 28 T cell receptor beta chains below come from one sample, sequenced in a study of T cells in Graves' hyperthyroidism and ophthalmopathy. RNA transcripts provided the source from which TCR beta CDR3 regions were amplified. Researchers ran a first-round RT-PCR on the TCR CDR3 using the HTBI primer set. Each CDR3 protein gets one entry after TCRdb re-called the multiplex PCR reads with MiXCR. The sample contains about 350,000 distinct CDR3 sequences, 18% of which appear only once. The source material was blood. The receptors shown here come from a woman in her thirties or forties with Graves' ophthalmopathy.

This clonotype was seen at least ten times. The chain carries TRBV19 and TRBJ2-7; tentative D call: TRBD1 (7 bases). The germline V gene encodes CDR1 LNHDA and CDR2 SQIVND (reference sequence). Trimming removed 6 bases from V and 2 bases from J, with 17 bases in between. The CDR3 sequence is 15 residues long. CDR3 protein: CASSPQGGMPYEQYF. In nucleotides, the CDR3 is TGTGCCAGTAGCCCCCAGGGGGGTATGCCCTACGAGCAGTACTTC.

V gene TRBV28 combines with J gene TRBJ2-7, with TRBD2 as a possible D gene (6 bases). CDR1 is MDHEN and CDR2 is SYDVKM in the germline V gene. The V end lost 7 bases, the J end lost 3 bases, and 13 bases lay between the germline ends. The CDR3 totals 13 residues. This CDR3 reads CASKVRGGYEQYF. The CDR3 bases are TGTGCCAGCAAGGTGCGGGGAGGCTACGAGCAGTACTTC.

The chain couples TRBV28 to TRBJ2-7; D not resolved. This CDR3 region has 11 residues. Trimming took 10 bases from V and 3 from J, leaving 10 bases between them. CDR1 and CDR2 (germline): MDHEN, SYDVKM. For the CDR3, the DNA is TGTGCCACCAATCAGTTCTACGAGCAGTACTTC. This encodes CATNQFYEQYF.

This clonotype was observed many times. The chain couples TRBV10-3 to TRBJ2-7, with no clear D. The V end was cut by 0 bases, the J end by 2 bases, with 8 bases between. CDR3 length equals 14 residues. In germline, CDR1 is ENHRY, CDR2 SYGVKD. CDR3 sequence (DNA): TGTGCCATCAGTGAGTCGCACAGAACCTACGAGCAGTACTTC. Protein product: CAISESHRTYEQYF.

This sequence joins TRBV29-1 and TRBJ1-1; no definite D call. Trimming cost V 5 bases and J 1 base, with 8 bases left between them. Germline CDR1 reads SQVTM; CDR2 reads ANQGSEA. The CDR3 totals 12 residues. The CDR3 bases are TGCAGCGTTTTAGAACAGAACACTGAAGCTTTCTTT. Protein sequence: CSVLEQNTEAFF.

This rearrangement joins TRBV28 to TRBJ1-2; a weak D match, TRBD1 (5 bases). Germline loops: CDR1 MDHEN, CDR2 SYDVKM. With 7 bases removed from V and 4 bases from J, the gap between germline ends came to 19 bases. CDR3 size: 15 residues. The CDR3 loop reads CASKTSGIESYGYTF. CDR3 DNA: TGTGCCAGCAAAACCTCAGGGATCGAAAGCTATGGCTACACCTTC.

Many counts were recorded for this clonotype. J is TRBJ2-7 and V is TRBV5-1; the D is unclear. The V gene's germline CDR1 is SGHRS and CDR2 YFSETQ. The V gene lost 4 bases and the J gene lost 3 bases, with 11 bases spanning the gap. This CDR3 is built from 13 residues. The CDR3 coding sequence is TGCGCCAGCAGCCCATTTTCGAACTACGAGCAGTACTTC. Translating gives CASSPFSNYEQYF.

A note on this clonotype: This may be a read error: a much more frequent sequence differs by one nucleotide. The gene calls are TRBV28 and TRBJ2-7, with a possible D match to TRBD2 (6 bases). The V end was cut by 5 bases, the J end by 3 bases, with 14 bases between. The CDR3 extends over 14 amino acids. The germline gives CDR1 MDHEN, CDR2 SYDVKM. CDR3 sequence reads: CASSLRWEVYEQYF. The CDR3 DNA reads as TGTGCCAGCAGTCTCAGGTGGGAGGTCTACGAGCAGTACTTC.

This clonotype was seen ten or more times. The V and J genes are TRBV29-1 and TRBJ2-5; weak D call: TRBD2 (6 bases). The CDR3 has 13 residues. V shed 6 bases and J shed 0 bases, with 11 bases lying between them. Germline assignment: CDR1 SQVTM and CDR2 ANQGSEA. The CDR3 region is CSVGGQNQETQYF. The CDR3 DNA reads TGCAGCGTGGGAGGACAAAACCAAGAGACCCAGTACTTC.

In its sample, this clonotype was seen many times. The rearrangement joins TRBV7-3 to TRBJ2-2; no definite D call. The CDR3 contains 13 residues. V lost 1 base, J lost 7 bases, and 7 bases lay in between. The germline CDR1 and CDR2 sequences are SGHTA and FQGTGA. The CDR3 region has the DNA TGTGCCAGCAGCTTAATGGTTCGCGGGGAGCTGTTTTTT. Amino acid sequence: CASSLMVRGELFF.

There are many counts of this clonotype. The chain has TRBV19 and TRBJ2-7, with D perhaps given as TRBD1 or TRBD2 (5 bases each). V shed 4 bases and J shed 0 bases, with 16 bases lying between them. Germline CDR1 LNHDA, CDR2 SQIVND (reference sequence). CDR3 length equals 16 residues. CDR3 bases: TGTGCCAGTAGTAGACACCTCCGGGACGGCTCCTACGAGCAGTACTTC. It is translated as CASSRHLRDGSYEQYF.

In this sample, this clonotype turned up once. The gene calls are TRBV5-1 and TRBJ2-7; TRBD1 matches 9 bases. Trimming cost V 5 bases and J 4 bases; bases outside gene matches: 4. The V gene's germline CDR1 is SGHRS and CDR2 YFSETQ. The CDR3 runs 13 residues. The CDR3 loop reads CASRTGGFYEQYF. The CDR3 nucleotides are TGCGCCAGCAGAACAGGGGGCTTTTACGAGCAGTACTTC.

This clonotype was seen only a few times. Just one base apart from a much larger clone, this may be a read error. The chain joins TRBV6-5 to TRBJ1-1; D gene unclear. CDR1 is MNHEY and CDR2 is SVGAGI in the germline V gene. Trimming pared 2 bases from V and 2 bases from J, leaving 6 bases between. The CDR3 runs to 13 residues. The CDR3 spells CASSYAENTEAFF. The CDR3 DNA reads TGTGCCAGCAGTTACGCGGAAAACACTGAAGCTTTCTTT.

In regard to this clonotype: A much larger clone lies one base from this, so it may be a read error. The chain employs TRBV28 and TRBJ2-4; D is unclear. Per the germline V gene, CDR1 is MDHEN and CDR2 is SYDVKM. V lost 2 bases to trimming and J lost 3 bases, with 14 bases between them. The CDR3 is made up of 16 amino acids. The CDR3 is CASSLHRLLVKNIQYF. DNA of the CDR3: TGTGCCAGCAGTTTACACAGACTTCTAGTCAAAAACATTCAGTACTTC.

The gene calls are TRBV10-3 and TRBJ1-6, with unresolved D. The length of the CDR3 is 13 residues. V was trimmed by 0 bases and J by 8 bases, leaving 5 bases between them. Per germline, CDR1 ENHRY and CDR2 SYGVKD. The CDR3 DNA reads as TGTGCCATCAGTGAGTCAAGGGATTCACCCCTCCACTTT. The encoded protein is CAISESRDSPLHF.

This clonotype was seen at least ten times. V and J are TRBV3-1 and TRBJ1-2; TRBD1 might be the D (5 bases). Germline loops: CDR1 LGHDT, CDR2 YNNKEL (reference sequence). The CDR3 runs to 13 residues. Trimming stripped 4 bases from V and 6 bases from J, with 12 bases between. CDR3 DNA: TGTGCCAGCAGCCTCCGGGACTTCGATGGCTACACCTTC. It yields the protein CASSLRDFDGYTF.

This clonotype appeared many times. V is TRBV11-2 and J is TRBJ2-2; the match to TRBD2 covers 13 bases. CDR3 length: 15 amino acids. The trim removed 7 bases at V and 6 bases at J, leaving 5 bases unmatched. Germline-derived CDR1 and CDR2 are SGHAT and FQNNGV. CDR3 amino acids: CASTLAGGPPGELFF. DNA for the CDR3: TGTGCCAGCACACTAGCGGGAGGGCCCCCCGGGGAGCTGTTTTTT.

This clonotype was observed at least ten times. The V and J genes are TRBV7-3 and TRBJ2-2, with TRBD1 matching 7 bases. V trimming: 5 bases; J trimming: 7 bases; junction bases outside the gene matches: 7. CDR3 size: 14 residues. In germline, CDR1 is SGHTA, CDR2 FQGTGA. Written as DNA, the CDR3 is TGTGCCAGCAGCACACAGGGGTCTGGCGGGGAGCTGTTTTTT. This translates into CASSTQGSGGELFF.

The chain carries TRBV6-2 or TRBV6-3 and TRBJ2-7; TRBD2 matches 13 bases. The CDR3 has 20 amino acids. The germline V gene has CDR1 MNHEY and CDR2 SVGEGT. Losses at the gene ends were 6 bases for V and 3 bases for J; bases not matched to a gene: 20. The CDR3 spells CASRPRLAGGLHPLNYEQYF. In nucleotides, the CDR3 is TGTGCCAGCAGACCCCGACTAGCGGGAGGCCTACATCCTCTGAACTACGAGCAGTACTTC.

The table lists this clonotype with many counts. CDR3: CASKAGYSYEQYF. The DNA of the CDR3 is TGTGCCAGCAAGGCGGGATATTCCTACGAGCAGTACTTC. The chain links TRBV27 to TRBJ2-7; possibly TRBD2 for D (6 bases). The CDR3 has 13 residues. The germline CDR1 and CDR2 sequences are MNHEY and SMNVEV (reference sequence). V lost 7 bases and J 1 base, leaving 11 bases between the germline ends.

This clonotype has a count of ten or more. The V gene is TRBV30, the J gene TRBJ2-5, with D unclear. Looked up from germline, CDR1 is GTSNPN and CDR2 is SVGIG (reference sequence). This CDR3 is built from 13 residues. V was pared by 2 bases and J by 2 bases, with 9 bases between. This chain's CDR3 is CAWSMGLQETQYF. In nucleotides, the CDR3 is TGTGCCTGGAGTATGGGATTGCAAGAGACCCAGTACTTC.

This clonotype has a count of ten or more. The J gene is TRBJ2-2, the V gene TRBV12-3 or TRBV12-4, with D perhaps matching TRBD1 (6 bases). This CDR3 is 15 amino acids long. The ends were cut back, 5 bases at V and 6 bases at J, with 16 bases in the middle. CDR3 DNA: TGTGCCAGCAGTCTTTTGCCGGCAGGGGCCGGGGAGCTGTTTTTT. Translated: CASSLLPAGAGELFF.

The chain uses TRBV2 and TRBJ2-5; D remains ambiguous. The CDR3 covers 15 residues. Trimming stripped 4 bases from V and 7 bases from J, with 19 bases between. Germline loops: CDR1 SNHLY, CDR2 FYNNEI. CDR3 loop: CASSVLATSSGTQYF. DNA of the CDR3: TGTGCCAGCAGTGTCTTGGCTACTTCCTCGGGGACCCAGTACTTC.

This clonotype came up many times. J is TRBJ2-7 and V is TRBV10-3; D not resolved. V lost 2 bases and J lost 4, with 12 bases in between. The CDR3 has 14 residues. The germline V gene has CDR1 ENHRY and CDR2 SYGVKD. The CDR3 loop reads CAISEGPPSYEQYF. The CDR3 region has the DNA TGTGCCATCAGTGAGGGACCACCTTCTTACGAGCAGTACTTC.

The chain uses TRBV5-1 and TRBJ1-1; 7 bases align to TRBD1. J lost 6 bases, V lost 0 bases, and 8 bases had no gene match. The length of the CDR3 is 15 residues. Looked up from germline, CDR1 is SGHRS and CDR2 is YFSETQ. CDR3 amino acids: CASSLADRESAEAFF. The CDR3 coding sequence is TGCGCCAGCAGCTTGGCCGACAGGGAGTCGGCTGAAGCTTTCTTT.

This clonotype appeared many times. This chain connects TRBV6-2 or TRBV6-3 to TRBJ2-2; D remains ambiguous. This CDR3 has 17 amino acids. From germline, CDR1 is MNHEY and CDR2 SVGEGT. Trimming cost V 7 bases and J 1 base, with 19 bases left between them. The chain's CDR3 is CASILGRPGRNTGELFF. Here the CDR3 DNA reads TGTGCCAGCATCCTAGGGCGGCCAGGCCGGAACACCGGGGAGCTGTTTTTT.

This clonotype was recorded at least ten times. The chain carries TRBV6-2 or TRBV6-3 and TRBJ1-5, with 7 bases matching TRBD1. Trimming at V came to 5 bases and at J to 6 bases, leaving 7 bases not matched to a gene. Germline CDR1 and CDR2: MNHEY and SVGEGT. This CDR3 is 14 amino acids long. The CDR3 sequence is CASSIQGGIQPQHF. The CDR3 nucleotides read TGTGCCAGCAGTATCCAGGGGGGAATTCAGCCCCAGCATTTT.

This clonotype was seen at least ten times. V is TRBV20-1 and J is TRBJ1-2, with 8 bases aligning to TRBD1. The CDR3 totals 17 residues. Germline CDR1 is DFQATT and CDR2 is SNEGSKA (reference sequence). V lost 0 bases to trimming and J lost 0 bases; unmatched junction nucleotides: 9. This chain's CDR3 is CSARDLWDRNANYGYTF. CDR3 nucleotide sequence: TGCAGTGCTAGAGATCTTTGGGACAGGAACGCTAACTATGGCTACACCTTC.